The rows below give T cell receptor beta chains drawn from one sample of a study of breast tumors, draining lymph nodes, adjacent tissues. TCRdb called the multiplex PCR reads again in MiXCR, with one record for every CDR3 protein. The table has roughly 110,000 distinct CDR3 sequences, roughly 33% seen once. Sequenced sample: axillary lymph node tissue. The source of these receptors is a female donor with breast cancer. Some clones in this sample may be carry-over from other donors' samples. The conserved cysteine and the conserved F or W are not part of the CDR3 here.

TRBJ2-3,TRBV5-1,ASRDADTQY
TRBJ1-1,TRBV9,ASSVSLRDTEAF
TRBJ1-1,TRBV5-8,ASQGGGTEAF
TRBJ1-3,TRBV5-1,ASNSGNTIY
TRBJ2-3,TRBV12-3/TRBV12-4,ASRPRTRDTQY
TRBJ2-5,TRBV29-1,SAGGPPRGTQY
TRBJ1-6,TRBV19,AGAGGDNSPLH
TRBJ1-1,TRBV18,ASSSPGTGGRGTEAF
TRBJ2-5,TRBV6-5,ASSYSGWEETQY
TRBJ2-1,TRBV27,ASSRASAGPGEQF
TRBJ1-2,TRBV4-1,ASSRDSTGERNGYT
TRBJ1-2,TRBV28,ASSSQGAVGYT
TRBJ2-2,TRBV11-1,ASQGGGELF
TRBJ1-6,TRBV7-9,ASRNTGTGGVGGHSPLH
TRBJ2-7,TRBV20-1,SANPPGQGYEQY
TRBJ1-1,TRBV20-1,SARHVHRGEAF
TRBJ2-1,TRBV5-5,ASSAIGESSYNEQF
TRBJ2-5,TRBV20-1,SARDGALRAETQY
TRBJ1-4,TRBV28,ASNAGGEKLF
TRBJ1-3,TRBV7-2,ASSLATGGNTIY
TRBJ1-6,TRBV29-1,SVEDRGGTGGYSPLH
TRBJ2-5,TRBV6-2/TRBV6-3,ASSHLAGEF
TRBJ1-4,TRBV30,AWSGDRNEKLF
TRBJ1-5,TRBV12-3/TRBV12-4,ASSFWQGWDNQPQH
TRBJ1-6,TRBV7-2,ASSLGRDNNSPLH
TRBJ2-1,TRBV20-1,SASSQDQREYNEQF
TRBJ2-7,TRBV6-1,ASRTMPGQTYEQY
TRBJ1-1,TRBV2,ASKGQGPTNTEAF
TRBJ2-2,TRBV9,ASSVGEGGTGELV
TRBJ1-2,TRBV11-2,ASSRRGSYGYT
TRBJ2-2,TRBV6-1,ASSDLADLKPNTGELF
TRBJ1-3,TRBV6-5,ASSYSGHSGNTIY
TRBJ2-2,TRBV2,ASRDRGPYTGELF
TRBJ1-1,TRBV27,ASSLSAPGPLLEAF
TRBJ2-7,TRBV20-1,SASIDRYEQY
TRBJ2-7,TRBV28,ASSLPLDSLYEQY
TRBJ2-7,TRBV9,ASSHTDIASYEQY
TRBJ2-2,TRBV12-3/TRBV12-4,ASISPGQGAVGTGELF
TRBJ2-7,TRBV3-1,ASSRASEAPEQY
TRBJ2-5,TRBV5-6,ASSLLETQY
TRBJ2-3,TRBV20-1,SARDAARQGGTDTQY
TRBJ1-1,TRBV7-6,ASSLEVGVNTEAF
TRBJ1-2,TRBV25-1,ASSPRGKGFYGYT
TRBJ1-5,TRBV7-6,ASSFEQGGINSNQPQH
TRBJ2-1,TRBV4-1,ASSQDWSALNNEQF
TRBJ2-3,TRBV7-2,ATQLGTSDTQY
TRBJ1-5,TRBV5-5,ASSLFDGTNQPQH
TRBJ1-2,TRBV29-1,SVDLRDSGSGNT
TRBJ2-5,TRBV29-1,STGPGRETQY
TRBJ2-4,TRBV4-3,ASSQYDRDQGIQY
TRBJ1-6,TRBV15,ATSRSLTGESPLH
TRBJ2-7,TRBV2,ASSEVTYEQY